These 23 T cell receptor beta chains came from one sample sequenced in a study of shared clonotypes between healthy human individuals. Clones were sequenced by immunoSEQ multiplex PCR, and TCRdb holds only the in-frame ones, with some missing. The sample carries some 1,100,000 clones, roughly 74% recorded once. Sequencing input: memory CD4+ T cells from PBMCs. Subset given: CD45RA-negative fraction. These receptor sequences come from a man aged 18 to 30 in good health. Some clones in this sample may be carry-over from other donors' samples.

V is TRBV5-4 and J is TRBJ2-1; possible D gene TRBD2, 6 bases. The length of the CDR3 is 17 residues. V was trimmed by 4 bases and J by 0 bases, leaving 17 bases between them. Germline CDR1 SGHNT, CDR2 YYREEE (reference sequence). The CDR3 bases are TGTGCCAGCAGCGCGGGGTCAACGCAGAGCTCCTACAATGAGCAGTTCTTC. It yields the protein CASSAGSTQSSYNEQFF.

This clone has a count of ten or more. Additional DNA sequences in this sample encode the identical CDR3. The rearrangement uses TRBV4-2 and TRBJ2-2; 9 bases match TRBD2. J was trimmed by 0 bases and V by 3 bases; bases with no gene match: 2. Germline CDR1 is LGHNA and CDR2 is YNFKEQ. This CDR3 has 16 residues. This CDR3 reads CASSQASGTNTGELFF. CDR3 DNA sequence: TGTGCCAGCAGCCAGGCTAGCGGGACGAACACCGGGGAGCTGTTTTTT.

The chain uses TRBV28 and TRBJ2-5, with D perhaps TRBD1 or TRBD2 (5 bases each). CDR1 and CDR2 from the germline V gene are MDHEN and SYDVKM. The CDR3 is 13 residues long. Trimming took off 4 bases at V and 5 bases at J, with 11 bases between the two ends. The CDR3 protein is CASSSSREETQYF. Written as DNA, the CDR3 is TGTGCCAGCAGTTCATCCAGGGAGGAGACCCAGTACTTC.

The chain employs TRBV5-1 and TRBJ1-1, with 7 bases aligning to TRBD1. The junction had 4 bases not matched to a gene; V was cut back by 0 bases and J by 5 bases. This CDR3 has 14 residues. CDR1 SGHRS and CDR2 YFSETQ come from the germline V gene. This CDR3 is CASSLGQGLTEAFF. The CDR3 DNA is TGCGCCAGCAGCTTGGGACAGGGTTTAACTGAAGCTTTCTTT.

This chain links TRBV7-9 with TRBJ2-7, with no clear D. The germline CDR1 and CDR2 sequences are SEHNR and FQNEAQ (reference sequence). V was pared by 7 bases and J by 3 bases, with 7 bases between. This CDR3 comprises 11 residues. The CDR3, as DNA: TGTGCCAGCACGCCTCTCTACGAGCAGTACTTC. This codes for CASTPLYEQYF.

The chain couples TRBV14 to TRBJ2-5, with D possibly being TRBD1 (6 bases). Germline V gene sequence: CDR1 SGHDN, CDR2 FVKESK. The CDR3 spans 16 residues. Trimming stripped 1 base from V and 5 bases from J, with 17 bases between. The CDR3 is CASSQAGISQGETQYF. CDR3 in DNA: TGTGCCAGCAGCCAAGCCGGGATCAGCCAGGGGGAGACCCAGTACTTC.

CDR3 region: CASSLYSGGANQPQHF. In nucleotides, the CDR3 is TGTGCCAGCAGTTTATACTCGGGGGGCGCTAATCAGCCCCAGCATTTT. This sequence joins TRBV27 and TRBJ1-5, with D tentatively TRBD1 (6 bases). Germline loops: CDR1 MNHEY, CDR2 SMNVEV (reference sequence). The CDR3 extends over 16 amino acids. V was clipped by 1 base and J by 4 bases, with 14 bases between them.

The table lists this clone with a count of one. The CDR3 DNA follows: TGTGCCAGTCGAGGGGCCGTTGCTAGCGGGAGGAATGAGCAGTTCTTC. Encoded protein: CASRGAVASGRNEQFF. The chain employs TRBV6-6 and TRBJ2-1, with 11 positions matching TRBD2. The CDR3 length is 16 residues. Losses at the gene ends were 9 bases for V and 7 bases for J; bases not matched to a gene: 14. Germline lookup yields CDR1 MNHNY and CDR2 SVGAGI (reference sequence).

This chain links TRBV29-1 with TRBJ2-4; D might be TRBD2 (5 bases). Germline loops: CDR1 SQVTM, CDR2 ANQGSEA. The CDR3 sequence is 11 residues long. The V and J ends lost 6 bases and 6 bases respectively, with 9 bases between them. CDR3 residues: CSVGEGNIQYF. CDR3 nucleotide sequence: TGCAGCGTCGGAGAGGGAAACATTCAGTACTTC.

CDR3 sequence (DNA): TGCGCCAGCAGCCAGACCGGGCTAAGGAACACTGAAGCTTTCTTT. This encodes CASSQTGLRNTEAFF. The chain combines TRBV5-1 with TRBJ1-1; D uncertain. Germline loops: CDR1 SGHRS, CDR2 YFSETQ. Trimming pared 4 bases from V and 1 base from J, leaving 14 bases between. CDR3 size: 15 residues.

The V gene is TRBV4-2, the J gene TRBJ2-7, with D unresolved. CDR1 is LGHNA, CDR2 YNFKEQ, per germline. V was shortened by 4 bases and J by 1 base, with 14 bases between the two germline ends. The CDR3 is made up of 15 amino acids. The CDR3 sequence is CASSRSSRSSYEQYF. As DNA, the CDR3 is TGTGCCAGCAGCCGGTCGAGCAGGTCGTCCTACGAGCAGTACTTC.

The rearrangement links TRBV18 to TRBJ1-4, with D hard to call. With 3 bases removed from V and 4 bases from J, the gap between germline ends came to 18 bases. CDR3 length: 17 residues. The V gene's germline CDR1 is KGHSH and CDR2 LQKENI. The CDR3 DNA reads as TGTGCCAGCTCACCGGTCATCACCGGGCTCAGTAATGAAAAACTGTTTTTT. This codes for CASSPVITGLSNEKLFF.

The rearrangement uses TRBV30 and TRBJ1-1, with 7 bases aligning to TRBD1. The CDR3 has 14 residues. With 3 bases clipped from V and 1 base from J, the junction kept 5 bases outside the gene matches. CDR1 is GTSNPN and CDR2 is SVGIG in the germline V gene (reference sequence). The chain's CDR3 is CAWSMTGKNTEAFF. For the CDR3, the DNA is TGTGCCTGGAGCATGACAGGGAAGAACACTGAAGCTTTCTTT.

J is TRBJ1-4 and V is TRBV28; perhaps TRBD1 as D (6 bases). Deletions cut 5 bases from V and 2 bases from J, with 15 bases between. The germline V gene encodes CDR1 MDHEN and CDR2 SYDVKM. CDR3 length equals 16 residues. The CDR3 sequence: CASSAFQGRTNEKLFF. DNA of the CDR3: TGTGCCAGCAGTGCGTTTCAGGGGAGGACTAATGAAAAACTGTTTTTT.

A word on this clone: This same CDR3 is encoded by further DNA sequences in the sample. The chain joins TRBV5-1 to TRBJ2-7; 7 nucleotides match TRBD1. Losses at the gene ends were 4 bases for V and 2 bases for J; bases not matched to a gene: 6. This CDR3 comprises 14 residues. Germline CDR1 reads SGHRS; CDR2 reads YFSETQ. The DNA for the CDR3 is TGCGCCAGCAGCCCTGGGACAGCGACCTACGAGCAGTACTTC. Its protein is CASSPGTATYEQYF.

The CDR3 loop is CASSIVLGSGQDRNEKLFF. CDR3 DNA: TGTGCCAGTAGTATAGTCTTGGGTTCGGGACAGGACCGTAATGAAAAACTGTTTTTT. The rearrangement uses TRBV19 and TRBJ1-4, with TRBD1 matching 8 bases. The germline gives CDR1 LNHDA, CDR2 SQIVND (reference sequence). The CDR3 has 19 amino acids. The J segment lost 4 bases and the V segment lost 1 base, leaving 14 bases of the junction unmatched.

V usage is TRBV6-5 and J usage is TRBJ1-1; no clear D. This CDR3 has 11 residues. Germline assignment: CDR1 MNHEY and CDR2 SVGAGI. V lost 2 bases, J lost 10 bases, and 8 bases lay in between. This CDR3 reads CASSYRSRAFF. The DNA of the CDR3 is TGTGCCAGCAGTTACAGGTCCAGAGCTTTCTTT.

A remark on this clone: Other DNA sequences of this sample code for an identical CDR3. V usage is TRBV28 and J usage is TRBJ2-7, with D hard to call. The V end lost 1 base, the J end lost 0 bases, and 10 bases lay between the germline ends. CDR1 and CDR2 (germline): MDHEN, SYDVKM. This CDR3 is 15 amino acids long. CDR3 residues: CASSLSGTLSYEQYF. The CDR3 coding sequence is TGTGCCAGCAGTTTATCGGGCACCCTCTCCTACGAGCAGTACTTC.

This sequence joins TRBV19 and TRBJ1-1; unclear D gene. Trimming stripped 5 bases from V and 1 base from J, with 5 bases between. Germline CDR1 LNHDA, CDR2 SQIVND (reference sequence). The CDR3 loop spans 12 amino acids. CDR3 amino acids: CASSDRNTEAFF. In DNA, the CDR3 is TGTGCCAGTAGTGACCGGAACACTGAAGCTTTCTTT.

CDR3 residues: CASSYQHADNTGELFF. Written as DNA, the CDR3 is TGTGCCAGCAGCTATCAACATGCAGATAACACCGGGGAGCTGTTTTTT. The gene calls are TRBV9 and TRBJ2-2; unclear D gene. CDR3 length: 16 amino acids. Germline lookup yields CDR1 SGDLS and CDR2 YYNGEE. Trimming removed 4 bases at V and 2 bases at J, with 15 bases between.

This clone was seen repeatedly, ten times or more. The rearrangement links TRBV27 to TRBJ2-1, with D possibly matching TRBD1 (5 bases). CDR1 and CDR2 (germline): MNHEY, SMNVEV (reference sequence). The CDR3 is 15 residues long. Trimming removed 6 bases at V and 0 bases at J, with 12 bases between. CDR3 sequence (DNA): TGTGCCAGCAGACCGCAGGGATACTCCTACAATGAGCAGTTCTTC. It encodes CASRPQGYSYNEQFF.

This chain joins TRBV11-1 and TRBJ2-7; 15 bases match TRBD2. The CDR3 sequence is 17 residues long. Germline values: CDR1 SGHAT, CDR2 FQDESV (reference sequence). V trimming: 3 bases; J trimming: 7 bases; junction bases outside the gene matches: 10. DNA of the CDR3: TGTGCCAGCAGCTTTCGGACTAGCGGGAGGGCCCTCGGGGAGCAGTACTTC. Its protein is CASSFRTSGRALGEQYF.

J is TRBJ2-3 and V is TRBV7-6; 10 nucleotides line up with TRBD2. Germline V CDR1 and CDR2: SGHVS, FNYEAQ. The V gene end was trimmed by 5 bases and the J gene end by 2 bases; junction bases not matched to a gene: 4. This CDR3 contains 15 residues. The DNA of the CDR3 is TGTGCCAGCAGCCAAGCGGGAGGGTTCACAGATACGCAGTATTTT. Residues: CASSQAGGFTDTQYF.